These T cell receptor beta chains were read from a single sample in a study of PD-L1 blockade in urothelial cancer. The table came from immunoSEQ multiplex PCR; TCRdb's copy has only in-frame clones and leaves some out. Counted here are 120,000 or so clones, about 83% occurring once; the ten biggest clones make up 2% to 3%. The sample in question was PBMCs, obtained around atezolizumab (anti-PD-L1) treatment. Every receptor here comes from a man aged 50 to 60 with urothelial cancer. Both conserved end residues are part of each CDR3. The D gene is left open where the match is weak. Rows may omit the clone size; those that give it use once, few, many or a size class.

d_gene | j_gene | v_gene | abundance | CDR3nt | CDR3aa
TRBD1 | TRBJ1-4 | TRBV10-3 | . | TGTGCCATCAGTGAGTCAGTGATTGGTGGGGACAGGGCCGAAAAACTGTTTTTT | CAISESVIGGDRAEKLFF
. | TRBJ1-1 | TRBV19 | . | TGTGCCAGTAGCCTGAGTGACAGACTGAACACTGAAGCTTTCTTT | CASSLSDRLNTEAFF
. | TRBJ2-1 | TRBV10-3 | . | TGTGCCATCAGTGGGCCCAGCGGGCCTGACAATGAGCAGTTCTTC | CAISGPSGPDNEQFF
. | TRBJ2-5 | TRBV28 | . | TGTGCCAGCAGTTTGGGCGGGGGCGAGACCCAGTACTTC | CASSLGGGETQYF
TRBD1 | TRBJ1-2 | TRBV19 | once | TGTGCCAGTAGTCCGGGGACAGGGATCCTTTCTAACTATGGCTACACCTTC | CASSPGTGILSNYGYTF
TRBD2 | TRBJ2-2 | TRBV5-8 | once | TGTGCCAGCAGCCAGAGACTAGCGGGAGCCCCAGGCACCGGGGAGCTGTTTTTT | CASSQRLAGAPGTGELFF
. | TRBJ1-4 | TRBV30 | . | TGTGCCTGGAGGGGTAGCTTAGCAACTAATGAAAAACTGTTTTTT | CAWRGSLATNEKLFF
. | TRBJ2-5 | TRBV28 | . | TGTGCCAGCGTGGGGGACACGAATTTAGAGACCCAGTACTTC | CASVGDTNLETQYF
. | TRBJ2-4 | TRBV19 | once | TGTGCCAGTAGTATAGAAACAGGGCCGGGCAAAAACATTCAGTACTTC | CASSIETGPGKNIQYF
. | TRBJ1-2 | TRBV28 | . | TGTGCCAGCAGTCCCATAGACTATGGCTACACCTTC | CASSPIDYGYTF
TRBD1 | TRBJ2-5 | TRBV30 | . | TGTGCCTGGATTTCCCGGGTTGGGACAGGGGACGTGAAGACCCAGTACTTC | CAWISRVGTGDVKTQYF
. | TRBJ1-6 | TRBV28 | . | TGTGCCAGCAGTTCGCCCGGACAGTCTTCACCCCTCCACTTT | CASSSPGQSSPLHF
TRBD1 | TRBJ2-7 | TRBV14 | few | TGTGCCAGCAGCCAATTCTCCCCCATCGACAGGGGGCTGGAGCAGTACTTC | CASSQFSPIDRGLEQYF
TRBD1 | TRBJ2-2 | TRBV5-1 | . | TGCGCCAGCAGCCTAAGGGGACAGGGGAATGTCGGGGAGCTGTTTTTT | CASSLRGQGNVGELFF
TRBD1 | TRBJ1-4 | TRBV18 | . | TGTGCCAGCTCACCATCAGGGGGCTCAGGTGAAAAACTGTTTTTT | CASSPSGGSGEKLFF
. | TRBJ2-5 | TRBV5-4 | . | TGTGCCAGCAGCTTGGTCGGCGGCCAAGAGACCCAGTACTTC | CASSLVGGQETQYF
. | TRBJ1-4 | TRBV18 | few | TGTGCCAGCTCACCCACAACTAATGAAAAACTGTTTTTT | CASSPTTNEKLFF
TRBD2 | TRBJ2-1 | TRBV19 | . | TGTGCCAGTAGTTTGAGCGGGAGTAGAAATGAGCAGTTCTTC | CASSLSGSRNEQFF
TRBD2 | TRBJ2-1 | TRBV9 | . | TGTGCCAGCAGCGTGGGAGGGGCCGTCAATGAGCAGTTCTTC | CASSVGGAVNEQFF
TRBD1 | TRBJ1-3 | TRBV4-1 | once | TGCGCCAGCAGCCAAGTCGGACAGGGGGCCCCTCACACCATATATTTT | CASSQVGQGAPHTIYF
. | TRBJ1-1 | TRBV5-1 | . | TGCGCCAGCAGCTTTAACGGACAGAACACTGAAGCTTTCTTT | CASSFNGQNTEAFF
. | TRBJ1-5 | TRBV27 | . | TGTGCCAGCAGTCCGGGACAAACGATCCCTAGCAATCAGCCCCAGCATTTT | CASSPGQTIPSNQPQHF
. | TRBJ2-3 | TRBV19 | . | TGTGCCAGTAGTATTTTAGGCGGTACGCAGTATTTT | CASSILGGTQYF
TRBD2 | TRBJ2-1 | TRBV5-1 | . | TGCGCCAGCAGCCTATATAGCGGGAGTCGGGGCAATGAGCAGTTCTTC | CASSLYSGSRGNEQFF
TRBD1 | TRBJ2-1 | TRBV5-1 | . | TGCGCCAGCAGTACTCCCGGGACAGGGGGCAATGAGCAGTTCTTC | CASSTPGTGGNEQFF
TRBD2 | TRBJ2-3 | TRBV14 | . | TGTGCCAGCAGCCAAGAGAAACTAGCGGGCACAGATACGCAGTATTTT | CASSQEKLAGTDTQYF
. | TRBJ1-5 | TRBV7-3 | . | TGTGCCAGCAGCTTGACAGCGAATCAGCCCCAGCATTTT | CASSLTANQPQHF
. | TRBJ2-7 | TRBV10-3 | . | TGTGCCATCAGCTCAAGAGAAATTAGCTCCTACGAGCAGTACTTC | CAISSREISSYEQYF
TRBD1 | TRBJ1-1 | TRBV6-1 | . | TGTGCCAGCGCGGACAGGGGGCTTGGGAACACTGAAGCTTTCTTT | CASADRGLGNTEAFF
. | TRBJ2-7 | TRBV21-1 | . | TGTGCCAGCAGCAAACCCGCGGGACAGGGGATATACGAGCAGTACTTC | CASSKPAGQGIYEQYF
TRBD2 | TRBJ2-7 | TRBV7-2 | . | TGTGCCAGCAGCTTAGGAGGACTAGCGGGGTCCTACGAGCAGTACTTC | CASSLGGLAGSYEQYF
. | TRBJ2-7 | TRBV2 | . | TGTGCCAGCAGTGAAGCTGGGGCTAGGGGGAGAAAGTACTTC | CASSEAGARGRKYF
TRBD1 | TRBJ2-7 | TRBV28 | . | TGTGCCAGCAACCAGCGGGACAGGGGAATGGGGCAGTACTTC | CASNQRDRGMGQYF
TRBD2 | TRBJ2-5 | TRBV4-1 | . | TGCGCCAGCAGCCCCGGGACTAGCTCAGAGACCCAGTACTTC | CASSPGTSSETQYF
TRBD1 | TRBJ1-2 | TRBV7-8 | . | TGTGCCAGTAGCTCGATGGACAGGGTGGGCACCTTC | CASSSMDRVGTF
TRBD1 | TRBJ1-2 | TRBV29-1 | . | TGCAGCGTAAACCGGGACAGGAAGGGGAACTATGGCTACACCTTC | CSVNRDRKGNYGYTF
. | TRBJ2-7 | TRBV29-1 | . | TGCAGCGTTGCTAGGTCTTCCTACGAGCAGTACTTC | CSVARSSYEQYF
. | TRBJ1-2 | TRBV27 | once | TGTGCCAGCCGTCCCGGACGGGACTCTAACTATGGCTACACCTTC | CASRPGRDSNYGYTF
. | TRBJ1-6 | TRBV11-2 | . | TGTGCCAGCAGCTTAGTACGGGGGGGAAATTCACCCCTCCACTTT | CASSLVRGGNSPLHF
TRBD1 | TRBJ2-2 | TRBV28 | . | TGTGCCAGCCGGACAGGGAACACCGGGGAGCTGTTTTTT | CASRTGNTGELFF
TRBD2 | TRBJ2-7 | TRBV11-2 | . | TGTGCCAGCAGCTTTGGACTAGCGGAATATTACGAGCAGTACTTC | CASSFGLAEYYEQYF
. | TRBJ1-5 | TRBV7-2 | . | TGTGCCAGCAGCAGGGGGTCAACGCAGCCCCAGCATTTT | CASSRGSTQPQHF
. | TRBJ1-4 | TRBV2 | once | TGTGCCAGCAGACCAGGGCGAAACAATGAAAAACTGTTTTTT | CASRPGRNNEKLFF
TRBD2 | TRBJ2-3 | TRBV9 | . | TGTGCCAGCAGCGCAGTAGCGGGAAAGGGGACAGATACGCAGTATTTT | CASSAVAGKGTDTQYF
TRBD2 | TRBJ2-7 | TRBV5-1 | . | TGCGCCAGCAGCTTGGCCGGTTTAGCGGGGAGTCTGGAGCAGTACTTC | CASSLAGLAGSLEQYF
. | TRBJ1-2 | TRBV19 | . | TGTGCCAGTAGTCCGCCGACAACTAACTATGGCTACACCTTC | CASSPPTTNYGYTF
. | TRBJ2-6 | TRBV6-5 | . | TGTGCCAGCGCAACAGGGAGCTCTGGGGCCAACGTCCTGACTTTC | CASATGSSGANVLTF
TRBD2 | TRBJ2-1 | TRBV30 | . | TGTGCCTGGAGTATGGCGGGAGTGGATGAGCAGTTCTTC | CAWSMAGVDEQFF
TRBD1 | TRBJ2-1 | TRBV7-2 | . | TGTGCCAGCAGCATACTACAGGGGGCGTACAATGAGCAGTTCTTC | CASSILQGAYNEQFF
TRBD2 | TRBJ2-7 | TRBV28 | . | TGTGCCAGCAGCCGGGCCGGAGGACTAGCGGGAGCACAGCAGTACTTC | CASSRAGGLAGAQQYF
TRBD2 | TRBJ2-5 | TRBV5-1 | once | TGCGCCAGCAGCTTGATCGGACTAGCGGAAGAGACCCAGTACTTC | CASSLIGLAEETQYF
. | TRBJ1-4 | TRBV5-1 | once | TGCGCCAGCAGGCCCGAAGGGAGGTTATGGGCAACTAATGAAAAACTGTTTTTT | CASRPEGRLWATNEKLFF
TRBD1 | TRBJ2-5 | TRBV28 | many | TGTGCCAGCACCACAGGGGGAGAAAGTGAGACCCAGTACTTC | CASTTGGESETQYF
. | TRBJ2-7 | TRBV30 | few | TGTGCCTGGAGCCGACCGGACAGAACCTACGAGCAGTACTTC | CAWSRPDRTYEQYF
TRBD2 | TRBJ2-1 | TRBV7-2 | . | TGTGCCAGCAGCCCCACTAGCGGGAGTTACAATGAGCAGTTCTTC | CASSPTSGSYNEQFF
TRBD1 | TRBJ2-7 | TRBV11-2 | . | TGTGCCAGCAGCTTCCGGGACAGGGGGTCCCACGAGCAGTACTTC | CASSFRDRGSHEQYF
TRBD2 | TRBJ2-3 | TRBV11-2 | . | TGTGCCAGCAGCTACACTAGCGGGGGTAGCACAGATACGCAGTATTTT | CASSYTSGGSTDTQYF